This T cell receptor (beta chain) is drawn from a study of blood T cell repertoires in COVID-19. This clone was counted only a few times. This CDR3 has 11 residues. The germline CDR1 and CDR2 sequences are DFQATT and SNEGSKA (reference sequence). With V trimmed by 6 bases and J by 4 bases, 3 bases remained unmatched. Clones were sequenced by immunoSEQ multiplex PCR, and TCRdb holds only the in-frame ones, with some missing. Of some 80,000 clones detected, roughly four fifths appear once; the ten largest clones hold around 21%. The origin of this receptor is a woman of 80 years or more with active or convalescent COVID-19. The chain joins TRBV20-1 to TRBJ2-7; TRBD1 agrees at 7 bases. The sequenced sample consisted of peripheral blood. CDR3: CSANRGYEQYF. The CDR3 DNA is TGCAGTGCCAACAGGGGTTACGAGCAGTACTTC.